The entry below gives a single T cell receptor beta chain sequence along with its context. One entry per CDR3 protein, called by TCRdb with MiXCR from the reads. The sample has 200,000 to 300,000 distinct CDR3 sequences, roughly 13% seen once. V trimming: 3 bases; J trimming: 0 bases; junction bases outside the gene matches: 7. The CDR3 covers 17 residues. Germline V gene sequence: CDR1 MDHEN, CDR2 SYDVKM. The sample belongs to a study of T cell repertoires in cytomegalovirus infection. The TCR comes from a human donor in good health (CMV status not recorded). Some clones in this sample may be carry-over from other donors' samples. The chain uses TRBV28 and TRBJ2-1; 8 bases align to TRBD2. Sequenced material: PBMCs. CDR3 DNA sequence: TGTGCCAGCAGTTTTTTGACTAGCGACTCCTCCTACAATGAGCAGTTCTTC. This sequence encodes CASSFLTSDSSYNEQFF.